This TCR beta chain was observed in a study of blood T cell repertoires in COVID-19 (dated by TCRdb to 2020 to 2021). Regarding the research as a whole: The collaborator samples originated in the United States, Italy and Spain and spanned the acute and convalescent phases of COVID-19. The material from the prospective study consisted of cDNA or gDNA derived from T cells, B-cell-depleted T cells, or PBMCs. Subjects who had been exposed to COVID-19, were actively infected with it, or had recovered from it provided the deeply sampled blood TCRbeta repertoires that made up the dataset. The repertoires were made available in a free public database intended to serve as a resource for research on the immune response to SARS-CoV-2. Samples were obtained from the ongoing ImmuneRACE study (first 160 participants) and from 1,200 or so subjects provided by 6 global collaborators. Nearly every sample came with metadata listing a de-identified subject ID, COVID-19 status, age in years and sex. HLA class I and class II types, where available, came from metadata supplied by the sample provider rather than from assay-based typing. Study-wide conclusions, independent of this receptor: Clinical and demographic metadata were provided uncurated, with the amount varying by source and participant.

Points on this clone: Its antigen remains undetermined. The sample holds no much larger clone one base away, and base qualities are not on file.

Samples from volunteer blood donors who had recovered from COVID-19 were contributed by a second Seattle source. Whole blood was collected in K2EDTA tubes by collaborating institutions according to the institutions' own protocols. For TCRbeta analysis, collaborators shipped samples in one of three forms: frozen whole blood, isolated PBMCs, or DNA extracted from either of those sample types. The CDR3 measures 12 amino acids from cysteine to phenylalanine. The CDR3 DNA has 36 bases and is translated from base 1. The trim is 3 bases for V and 11 bases for J, with a gap of 14 bases between the germline ends. The germline V gene (reference sequence) specifies DFQATT as CDR1 and SNEGSKA as CDR2. TCRbeta CDR3 regions were amplified from genomic DNA by means of the immunoSEQ Assay, a bias-controlled multiplex PCR. The source study handled its data this way. The number of nucleated cells in each sample was estimated by amplification of reference gene primers within the assay. To quantify the absolute abundance of each unique TCRbeta CDR3 rearrangement, sequence reads were collapsed and filtered. Productive Simpson clonality was computed per sample as the square root of Simpson's diversity index over productive rearrangements. In TCRdb, the immuneACCESS table is reduced to in-frame sequences with V and J assigned. These tables do not hold every clone; where another copy was compared, an unresolved V gene accounts for under half, and the others remain unexplained. That table furnishes V, J and clone size, whereas the DNA furnished D and trimming. In all, the sample holds fewer than 250,000 clones, and approximately 86% of those were seen once. The ten top clones hold 1.5% to 2% of the sample.

The sample was peripheral blood. The sequence joins TRBV20-1 to TRBJ1-5, with the D gene not confidently named. The receptor's source is a woman between 55 and 75 years old who had recovered from COVID-19. The CDR3 is CSASGWSQAQHF. The nucleotide sequence reads TGCAGTGCTAGTGGGTGGTCCCAGGCCCAGCATTTT.